The 17 T cell receptor beta chains given below trace back to one sample, sequenced in a study of T-cell reconstitution after alpha-beta-depleted transplantation in children. A library of TCRbeta sequences, prepared with unique molecular identifiers, was generated. Via MiXCR, TCRdb re-called the PCR reads, giving one row per CDR3 protein. Of around 440,000 distinct CDR3 sequences listed, 8% to 11% are singletons. The source material was PBMCs, sampled before TCRalphabeta/CD19-depleted stem cell transplant. The origin of the receptors is a child aged 2 to 15 with inherited bone marrow failure, due to receive a stem cell transplant.

In this sample, this clonotype turned up many times. This chain uses TRBV30 with TRBJ2-1; D ambiguous. This CDR3 has 12 residues. CDR1 and CDR2 from the germline V gene are GTSNPN and SVGIG (reference sequence). The ends were cut back, 7 bases at V and 1 base at J, with 8 bases in the middle. The CDR3: CAYVRSYNEQFF. DNA for the CDR3: TGTGCCTACGTTCGTTCCTACAATGAGCAGTTCTTC.

The V and J genes are TRBV4-3 and TRBJ2-1; the match to TRBD2 covers 8 bases. The CDR3 contains 13 residues. Germline V CDR1 and CDR2: LGHNA, YSLEER. Unmatched junction bases numbered 8, after V lost 0 bases and J lost 16 bases. CDR3 coding DNA: TGCGCCAGCAGCCAAGATTTCGGGGGGGCTAGATTCTTC. Its protein is CASSQDFGGARFF.

This clonotype was recorded many times. V is TRBV12-3 or TRBV12-4 and J is TRBJ1-1; a possible D gene is TRBD1 (5 bases). The CDR3 loop spans 16 amino acids. V shed 1 base and J shed 3 bases, with 15 bases lying between them. CDR3 DNA: TGTGCCAGCAGTTTAGTGGCAGGGCCGAGGTACACTGAAGCTTTCTTT. Its protein product is CASSLVAGPRYTEAFF.

On this clonotype: Since a much larger clone is just one base distant, this may be a read error. This chain links TRBV9 with TRBJ2-5, with D tentatively TRBD2 (6 bases). Germline V CDR1 and CDR2: SGDLS, YYNGEE. The length of the CDR3 is 16 residues. Trimming took 2 bases from V and 2 from J, leaving 16 bases between them. This chain's CDR3 is CASSVGGLPVQETQYF. The CDR3 DNA reads as TGTGCCAGCAGCGTCGGCGGACTACCCGTTCAAGAGACCCAGTACTTC.

Ten or more counts support this clonotype. The chain's CDR3 is CASSLILVNEQFF. The CDR3 DNA sequence: TGTGCCAGCAGTTTAATCTTAGTCAATGAGCAGTTCTTC. This chain links TRBV12-3 or TRBV12-4 with TRBJ2-1; no definite D call. Trimming pared 2 bases from V and 6 bases from J, leaving 8 bases between. This CDR3 has 13 residues.

In its sample, this clonotype was seen many times. The chain couples TRBV5-6 to TRBJ2-3; D gene uncertain. Trimming cost V 4 bases and J 3 bases, with 6 bases left between them. The CDR3 loop spans 12 amino acids. Germline CDR1 and CDR2: SGHDT and YYEEEE. The chain's CDR3 is CASSHMTDTQYF. DNA for the CDR3: TGTGCCAGCAGCCATATGACAGATACGCAGTATTTT.

This clonotype was seen repeatedly, ten times or more. The genes are TRBV5-5 and TRBJ2-7, with D perhaps TRBD1 or TRBD2 (6 bases each). This CDR3 has 15 residues. Germline CDR1 reads SGHKS; CDR2 reads YYEKEE (reference sequence). The germline V and J ends were trimmed by 2 bases and 0 bases, with 12 bases remaining between them. The CDR3 bases are TGTGCCAGCAGCTTTACAGGGAGGAGCTCCTACGAGCAGTACTTC. Protein: CASSFTGRSSYEQYF.

This clonotype was counted at least ten times. The rearrangement joins TRBV27 to TRBJ2-1; the D gene could be TRBD1 or TRBD2 (5 bases each). Germline V CDR1 and CDR2: MNHEY, SMNVEV (reference sequence). The CDR3 runs to 14 residues. V was pared by 3 bases and J by 13 bases, with 19 bases between. Written as DNA, the CDR3 is TGTGCCAGCAGTTTTGTCCAGGGTGGACTCCATCAGTTCTTC. It translates to CASSFVQGGLHQFF.

This clonotype has at least ten counts. The chain carries TRBV12-3 or TRBV12-4 and TRBJ2-1; 13 nucleotides line up with TRBD2. V was clipped by 5 bases and J by 8 bases; unmatched bases: 9. The CDR3 loop spans 16 amino acids. CDR3 region: CASSGGTSGVEDEQFF. In DNA, the CDR3 is TGTGCCAGCAGTGGCGGGACTAGCGGGGTTGAGGATGAGCAGTTCTTC.

This clonotype was seen at least ten times. The chain employs TRBV2 and TRBJ2-1, with 10 bases that match TRBD1. After removal of 7 bases from V and 10 bases from J, the junction contained 7 bases not matched to a gene. This CDR3 is built from 13 residues. CDR1 and CDR2 from the germline V gene are SNHLY and FYNNEI. The DNA of the CDR3 is TGTGCCAGCATATCGGACAGGGGGGACGAGCAGTTCTTC. Its translation: CASISDRGDEQFF.

In this sample, this clonotype turned up a few times. The chain uses TRBV2 and TRBJ1-1; possibly TRBD1 for D (6 bases). This CDR3 has 13 residues. Deletions cut 6 bases from V and 2 bases from J, with 10 bases between. Germline values: CDR1 SNHLY, CDR2 FYNNEI. This chain's CDR3 is CASSGQLNTEAFF. The DNA for the CDR3 is TGTGCCAGCAGCGGACAGTTAAACACTGAAGCTTTCTTT.

The chain combines TRBV20-1 with TRBJ2-1, with 9 bases identical to TRBD2. The junction had 4 bases not matched to a gene; V was cut back by 2 bases and J by 5 bases. CDR3 length: 14 amino acids. The germline CDR1 and CDR2 sequences are DFQATT and SNEGSKA (reference sequence). CDR3 amino acids: CSARRLAADNEQFF. In DNA form, the CDR3 reads TGCAGTGCTAGACGACTAGCGGCGGACAATGAGCAGTTCTTC.

The sample holds many counts of this clonotype. The gene calls are TRBV18 and TRBJ1-4; D is unresolved. The germline CDR1 and CDR2 sequences are KGHSH and LQKENI. CDR3 length: 15 residues. V lost 6 bases and J lost 4, with 15 bases in between. The CDR3 coding sequence is TGTGCCAGCTCCGGTCTGTACGGGGATAATGAAAAACTGTTTTTT. This codes for CASSGLYGDNEKLFF.

As concerns this clonotype: This may stem from a read error, because a much larger clone lies one nucleotide away. In DNA, the CDR3 is TGTGCCAGCAGCTTGGGAGGGATGGGCACAGATACGCAGTATTTT. Translated, it gives CASSLGGMGTDTQYF. The chain joins TRBV5-6 to TRBJ2-3; tentatively, D is TRBD2 (5 bases). The V and J ends lost 0 bases and 1 base respectively, with 9 bases between them. In germline, CDR1 is SGHDT, CDR2 YYEEEE. This CDR3 is 15 amino acids long.

The table lists this clonotype with many counts. The chain joins TRBV20-1 to TRBJ2-2, with TRBD1 matching over 8 bases. Germline-derived CDR1 and CDR2 are DFQATT and SNEGSKA (reference sequence). The CDR3 sequence is 16 residues long. The junction had 8 bases not matched to a gene; V was cut back by 2 bases and J by 3 bases. For the CDR3, the DNA is TGCAGTGCTAGACCCTACCACAGGGGGGACACCGGGGAGCTGTTTTTT. Its protein is CSARPYHRGDTGELFF.

This clonotype came up a few times. This chain connects TRBV28 to TRBJ2-2; D is unclear. The CDR3 runs to 14 residues. The V gene lost 6 bases and the J gene lost 5 bases, with 13 bases spanning the gap. From germline, CDR1 is MDHEN and CDR2 SYDVKM. CDR3 sequence (DNA): TGTGCCAGCAGGACGGTGGGCTCGACCGGGGAGCTGTTTTTT. Amino acid sequence: CASRTVGSTGELFF.

Many counts were recorded for this clonotype. The rearrangement links TRBV20-1 to TRBJ2-5; TRBD2 matches at 11 bases. Germline V gene lookup returns CDR1 DFQATT and CDR2 SNEGSKA (reference sequence). With V trimmed by 3 bases and J by 2 bases, 2 bases remained unmatched. The CDR3 extends over 14 amino acids. The CDR3 DNA is TGCAGTGCTAGGCGGACTAGCGGGCAAGAGACCCAGTACTTC. Protein product: CSARRTSGQETQYF.